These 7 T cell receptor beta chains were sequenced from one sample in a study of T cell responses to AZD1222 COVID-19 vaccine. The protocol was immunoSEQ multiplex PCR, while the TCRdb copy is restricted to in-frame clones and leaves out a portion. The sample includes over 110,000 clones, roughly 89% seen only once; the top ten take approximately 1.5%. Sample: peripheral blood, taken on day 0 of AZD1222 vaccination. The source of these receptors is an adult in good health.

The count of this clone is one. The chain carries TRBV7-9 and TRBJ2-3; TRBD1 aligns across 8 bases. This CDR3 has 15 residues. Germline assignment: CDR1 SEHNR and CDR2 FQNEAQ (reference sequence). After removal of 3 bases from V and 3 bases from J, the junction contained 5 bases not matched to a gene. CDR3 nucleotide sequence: TGTGCCAGCAGCTTGGGCAGGGGGCTAACAGATACGCAGTATTTT. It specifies CASSLGRGLTDTQYF.

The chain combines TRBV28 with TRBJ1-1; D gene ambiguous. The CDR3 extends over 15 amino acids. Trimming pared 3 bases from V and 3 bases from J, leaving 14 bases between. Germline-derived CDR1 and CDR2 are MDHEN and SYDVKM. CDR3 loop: CASSFGLGKDTEAFF. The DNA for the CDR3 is TGTGCCAGCAGTTTCGGGCTGGGAAAAGACACTGAAGCTTTCTTT.

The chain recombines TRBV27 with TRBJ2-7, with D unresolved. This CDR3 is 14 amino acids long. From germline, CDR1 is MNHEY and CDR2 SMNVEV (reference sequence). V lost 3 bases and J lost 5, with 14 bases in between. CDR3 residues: CASSLGRHRDEQYF. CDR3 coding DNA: TGTGCCAGCAGTTTGGGCAGACATCGGGACGAGCAGTACTTC.

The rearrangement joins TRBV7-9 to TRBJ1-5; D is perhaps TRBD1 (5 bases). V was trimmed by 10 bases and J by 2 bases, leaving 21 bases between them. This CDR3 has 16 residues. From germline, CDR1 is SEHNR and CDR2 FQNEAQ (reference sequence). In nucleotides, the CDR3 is TGTGCCATACAAATGGGTGGGGCCGGGGGCAATCAGCCCCAGCATTTT. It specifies CAIQMGGAGGNQPQHF.

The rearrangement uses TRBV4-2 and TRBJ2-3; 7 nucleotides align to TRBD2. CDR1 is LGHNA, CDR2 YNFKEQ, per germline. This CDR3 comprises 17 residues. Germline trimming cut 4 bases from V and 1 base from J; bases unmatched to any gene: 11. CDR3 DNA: TGTGCCAGCAGCCTTACGGGGGGAGCGGGGCGCACAGATACGCAGTATTTT. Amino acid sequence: CASSLTGGAGRTDTQYF.

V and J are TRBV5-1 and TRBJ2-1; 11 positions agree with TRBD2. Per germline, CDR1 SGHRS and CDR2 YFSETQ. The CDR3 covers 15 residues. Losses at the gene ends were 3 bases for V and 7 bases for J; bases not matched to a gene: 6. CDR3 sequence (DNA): TGCGCCAGCAGCTCGACTAGCGGGATTCGTAATGAGCAGTTCTTC. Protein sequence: CASSSTSGIRNEQFF.

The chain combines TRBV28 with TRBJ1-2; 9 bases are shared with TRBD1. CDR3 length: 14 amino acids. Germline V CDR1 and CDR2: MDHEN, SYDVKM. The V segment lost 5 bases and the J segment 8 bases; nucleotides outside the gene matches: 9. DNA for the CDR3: TGTGCCAGCAGTGCCTTTGGACAGGGGCGAGGCTACACCTTC. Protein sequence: CASSAFGQGRGYTF.